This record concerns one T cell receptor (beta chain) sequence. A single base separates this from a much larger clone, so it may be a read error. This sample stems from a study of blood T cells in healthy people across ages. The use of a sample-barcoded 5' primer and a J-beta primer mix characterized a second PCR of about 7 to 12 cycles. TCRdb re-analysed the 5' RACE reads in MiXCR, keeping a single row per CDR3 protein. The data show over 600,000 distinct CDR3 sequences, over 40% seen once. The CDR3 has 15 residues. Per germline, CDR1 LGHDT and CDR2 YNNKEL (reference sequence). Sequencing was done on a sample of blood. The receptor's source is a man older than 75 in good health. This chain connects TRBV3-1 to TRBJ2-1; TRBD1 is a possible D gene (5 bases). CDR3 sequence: CAGSQGVGVGNEQFF. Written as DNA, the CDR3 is TGTGCCGGCAGCCAAGGTGTAGGGGTGGGGAATGAGCAGTTCTTC.